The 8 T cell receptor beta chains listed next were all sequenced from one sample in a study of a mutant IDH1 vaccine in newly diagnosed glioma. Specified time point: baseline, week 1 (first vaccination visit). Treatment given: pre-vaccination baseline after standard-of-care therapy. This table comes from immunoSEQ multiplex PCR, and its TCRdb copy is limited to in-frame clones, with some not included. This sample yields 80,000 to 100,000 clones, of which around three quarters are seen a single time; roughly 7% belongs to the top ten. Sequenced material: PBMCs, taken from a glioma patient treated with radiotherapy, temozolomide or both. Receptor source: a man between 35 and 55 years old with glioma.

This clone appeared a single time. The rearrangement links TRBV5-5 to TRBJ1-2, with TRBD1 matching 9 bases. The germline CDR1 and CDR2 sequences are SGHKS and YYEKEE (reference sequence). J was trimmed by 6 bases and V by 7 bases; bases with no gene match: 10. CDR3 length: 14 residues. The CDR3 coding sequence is TGTGCCAGCCAAGGGGACAGGGATGGGCATGGCTACACCTTC. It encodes CASQGDRDGHGYTF.

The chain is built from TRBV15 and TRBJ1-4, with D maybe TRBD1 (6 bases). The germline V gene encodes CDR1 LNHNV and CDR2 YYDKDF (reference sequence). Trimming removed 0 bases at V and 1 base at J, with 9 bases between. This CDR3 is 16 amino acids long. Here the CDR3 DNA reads TGTGCCACCAGCAGAGACAGGGGCCTAACTAATGAAAAACTGTTTTTT. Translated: CATSRDRGLTNEKLFF.

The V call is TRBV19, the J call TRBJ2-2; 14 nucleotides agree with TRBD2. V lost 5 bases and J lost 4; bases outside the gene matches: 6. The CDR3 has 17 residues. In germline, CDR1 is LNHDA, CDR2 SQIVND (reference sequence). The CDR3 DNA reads TGTGCCAGTAGTGTGGGACTAGCGGGAGAAAGCACCGGGGAGCTGTTTTTT. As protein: CASSVGLAGESTGELFF.

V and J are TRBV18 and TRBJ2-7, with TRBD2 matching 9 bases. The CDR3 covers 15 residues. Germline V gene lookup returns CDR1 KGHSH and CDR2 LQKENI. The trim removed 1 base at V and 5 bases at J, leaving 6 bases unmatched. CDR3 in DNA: TGTGCCAGCTCACCACAGGCTAGCGGGGTCCACGAGCAGTACTTC. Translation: CASSPQASGVHEQYF.

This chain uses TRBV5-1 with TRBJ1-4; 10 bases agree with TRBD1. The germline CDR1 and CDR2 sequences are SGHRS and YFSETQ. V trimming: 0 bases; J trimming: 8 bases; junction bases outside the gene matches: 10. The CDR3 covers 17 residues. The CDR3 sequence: CASSLVGTGAVGEKLFF. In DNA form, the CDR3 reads TGCGCCAGCAGCTTGGTGGGGACAGGGGCCGTCGGCGAAAAACTGTTTTTT.

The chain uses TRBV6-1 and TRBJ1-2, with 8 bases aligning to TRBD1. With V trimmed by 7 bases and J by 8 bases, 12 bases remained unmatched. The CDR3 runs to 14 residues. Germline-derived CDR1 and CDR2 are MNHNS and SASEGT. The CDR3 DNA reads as TGTGCCAGCACCATGAAGGACAGGGCTGGGGGCTACACCTTC. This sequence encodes CASTMKDRAGGYTF.

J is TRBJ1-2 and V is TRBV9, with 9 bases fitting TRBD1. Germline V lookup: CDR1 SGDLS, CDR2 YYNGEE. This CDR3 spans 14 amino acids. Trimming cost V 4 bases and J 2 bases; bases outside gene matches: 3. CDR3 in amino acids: CASSIQGANYGYTF. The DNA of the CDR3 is TGTGCCAGCAGCATACAGGGGGCCAACTATGGCTACACCTTC.

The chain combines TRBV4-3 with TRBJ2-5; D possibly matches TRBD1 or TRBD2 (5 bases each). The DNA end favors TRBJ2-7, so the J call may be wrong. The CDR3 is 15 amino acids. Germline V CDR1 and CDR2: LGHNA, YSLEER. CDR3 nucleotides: TGCGCCAGCAGCCAAGAATGGCCAGGGAGAAACGAGCAGTACTTC. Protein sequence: CASSQEWPGRNEQYF.